This T cell receptor (beta chain) was documented in a study of T cell repertoires in cytomegalovirus infection. The overall study: Based on public TCR beta signatures, there were indications of CMV infection and of a matching HLA type.

TCRdb used MiXCR to reprocess the reads, holding one entry per CDR3 protein. The data contain about 900,000 distinct CDR3 sequences, around 29% of them singletons. As regards this clonotype: Its antigen is undetermined.

CDR3 length: 12 amino acids. Deletions cut 6 bases from V and 3 bases from J, with 8 bases between. Germline lookup yields CDR1 MNHEY and CDR2 SVGAGI. Sequencing was performed on cultured CD8+ T cells from PBMCs, taken from culture after CMV antigen stimulation. The gene calls are TRBV6-5 and TRBJ1-1; D unclear. The TCR sequence derives from a human donor in good health (CMV status not recorded). Some clones in this sample may be carry-over from other donors' samples. CDR3: CASRGSYTEAFF. CDR3 sequence (DNA): TGTGCCAGCAGGGGGAGCTACACTGAAGCTTTCTTT.